These 13 T cell receptor beta chains share one sample of origin, sequenced in a study of neoadjuvant anti-PD-1 for oral cavity cancer. Libraries were prepared by immunoSEQ multiplex PCR; TCRdb keeps only in-frame clonotypes and omits some of them. The table has about 68,000 clones, roughly 85% seen once. The time point: after neoadjuvant nivolumab, at surgical resection. The sample was PBMCs, taken after nivolumab (anti-PD-1) treatment. The receptor source for this set is a person aged 35 to 85 with oral cavity squamous cell carcinoma.

The chain joins TRBV6-5 to TRBJ1-5; D unresolved. The CDR3 contains 14 residues. CDR1 and CDR2 from the germline V gene are MNHEY and SVGAGI. V lost 2 bases to trimming and J lost 2 bases, with 7 bases between them. The DNA for the CDR3 is TGTGCCAGCAGTTACAGGGAGGGCAATCAGCCCCAGCATTTT. It is translated as CASSYREGNQPQHF.

The V call is TRBV19, the J call TRBJ1-2; 9 bases line up with TRBD1. The CDR3 runs to 14 residues. CDR1 and CDR2 from the germline V gene are LNHDA and SQIVND (reference sequence). Losses at the gene ends were 7 bases for V and 4 bases for J; bases not matched to a gene: 7. In DNA form, the CDR3 reads TGTGCCAGTAATGAGGACAGGGGAAGCTATGGCTACACCTTC. Translating gives CASNEDRGSYGYTF.

The V gene is TRBV6-5, the J gene TRBJ2-7; 10 bases map to TRBD1. Trimming took 2 bases from V and 5 from J; bases not matched to a gene: 6. The CDR3 contains 15 residues. Per the germline V gene, CDR1 is MNHEY and CDR2 is SVGAGI. CDR3 in amino acids: CASSYGTGVLNEQYF. CDR3 nucleotide sequence: TGTGCCAGCAGTTACGGGACAGGGGTCTTAAACGAGCAGTACTTC.

This chain connects TRBV6-6 to TRBJ2-3; 10 bases are shared with TRBD2. Trimming at V came to 6 bases and at J to 5 bases, leaving 8 bases not matched to a gene. Germline CDR1 reads MNHNY; CDR2 reads SVGAGI (reference sequence). The CDR3 contains 15 residues. CDR3 sequence reads: CASRPSGLAQDTQYF. CDR3 in DNA: TGTGCCAGCAGACCCTCGGGACTAGCGCAAGATACGCAGTATTTT.

The chain joins TRBV25-1 to TRBJ2-7; D is possibly TRBD1 (5 bases). Germline lookup yields CDR1 MGHDK and CDR2 SYGVNS. The CDR3 length is 13 residues. Trimming removed 4 bases at V and 6 bases at J, with 13 bases between. The CDR3 loop reads CASSGPRVGEQYF. The CDR3 DNA reads TGTGCCAGCAGTGGCCCCAGGGTAGGCGAGCAGTACTTC.

The rearrangement links TRBV19 to TRBJ1-5; no reliable D call. V was trimmed by 4 bases and J by 9 bases, leaving 10 bases between them. CDR1 is LNHDA and CDR2 is SQIVND in the germline V gene (reference sequence). The CDR3 runs 12 residues. The CDR3 loop reads CASSTPVGPQHF. As DNA, the CDR3 is TGTGCCAGTAGTACCCCCGTCGGGCCCCAGCATTTT.

V gene TRBV11-2 combines with J gene TRBJ2-3; the D gene is possibly TRBD1 (5 bases). The CDR3 length is 13 residues. V dropped 0 bases and J dropped 15 bases, with 16 bases sitting between them. Germline loops: CDR1 SGHAT, CDR2 FQNNGV. The CDR3 region is CASSLDPRESSYF. The CDR3 coding sequence is TGTGCCAGCAGCTTAGACCCCAGGGAAAGCAGCTATTTT. Full variable domain (outside the CDR3, taken from reference TRBV11-2 and TRBJ2-3): EAGVAQSPRYKIIEKRQSVAFWCNPISGHATLYWYQQILGQGPKLLIQFQNNGVVDDSQLPKDRFSAERLKGVDSTLKIQPAKLEDSAVYLCASSLDPRESSYFGPGTRLTVL.

The chain links TRBV5-6 to TRBJ1-2, with D perhaps matching TRBD1 (6 bases). The CDR3 sequence is 15 residues long. V was pared by 6 bases and J by 0 bases, with 15 bases between. Germline CDR1 SGHDT, CDR2 YYEEEE. The chain's CDR3 is CASTFGTTTNYGYTF. The DNA for the CDR3 is TGTGCCAGCACCTTCGGGACAACCACTAACTATGGCTACACCTTC.

This chain links TRBV14 with TRBJ2-1, with D uncertain. Germline V CDR1 and CDR2: SGHDN, FVKESK. V was pared by 1 base and J by 9 bases, with 16 bases between. This CDR3 contains 15 residues. CDR3 coding DNA: TGTGCCAGCAGCCAAGGACCGGGCCCCATTTCTGAGCAGTTCTTC. This codes for CASSQGPGPISEQFF.

The chain is built from TRBV28 and TRBJ1-1; weak D call: TRBD1 (5 bases). The ends were cut back, 2 bases at V and 2 bases at J, with 6 bases in the middle. This CDR3 region has 13 residues. Germline CDR1 reads MDHEN; CDR2 reads SYDVKM. The CDR3 here is CASSLGANTEAFF. The CDR3 DNA reads as TGTGCCAGCAGTTTAGGGGCCAACACTGAAGCTTTCTTT.

V and J are TRBV5-8 and TRBJ2-7, with 7 bases matching TRBD1. J gave up 3 bases and V 4 bases, and 7 bases lay outside the gene matches. This CDR3 comprises 14 residues. Germline values: CDR1 SGHTS, CDR2 YDEGEE. CDR3 DNA sequence: TGTGCCAGCAGCCGACAGGGAGCAAGCTACGAGCAGTACTTC. Protein: CASSRQGASYEQYF.

The genes are TRBV6-6 and TRBJ2-7; possibly TRBD1 for D (6 bases). Trimming took off 2 bases at V and 2 bases at J, with 10 bases between the two ends. This CDR3 spans 14 amino acids. Germline CDR1 is MNHNY and CDR2 is SVGAGI (reference sequence). CDR3: CASSYQQGPYEQYF. The CDR3 region has the DNA TGTGCCAGCAGTTACCAACAGGGCCCCTACGAGCAGTACTTC.

The rearrangement links TRBV6-6 to TRBJ2-3, with 8 bases that match TRBD2. Per the germline V gene, CDR1 is MNHNY and CDR2 is SVGAGI (reference sequence). The ends lost 2 bases at V and 1 base at J; junction bases unmatched: 2. The CDR3 spans 15 residues. The CDR3 bases are TGTGCCAGCAGTTACGGTAGCGGGGGCACAGATACGCAGTATTTT. It encodes CASSYGSGGTDTQYF.